The 32 T cell receptor beta chains given below trace back to one sample, sequenced in a study of cytomegalovirus exposure and HLA in healthy donors. Use of 60 Vbeta and 13 Jbeta primers characterized the PCR. The data were produced by immunoSEQ multiplex PCR, yet TCRdb's version contains in-frame clones alone and is incomplete. This sample has hundreds of thousands of clones; roughly 80% occur once, and the top ten carry about 3.8%. Material for sequencing was PBMCs. These receptors originate from a male donor in good health and CMV-seronegative.

The chain carries TRBV5-1 and TRBJ2-7; the match to TRBD2 covers 8 bases. Trimming at V came to 5 bases and at J to 5 bases, leaving 6 bases not matched to a gene. Looked up from germline, CDR1 is SGHRS and CDR2 is YFSETQ. CDR3 length: 13 residues. The DNA of the CDR3 is TGCGCCAGCAGAAAGACGGGGGGGGACGAGCAGTACTTC. Its translation: CASRKTGGDEQYF.

The V and J genes are TRBV27 and TRBJ1-6, with D possibly TRBD1 on 5 matching bases. The CDR3 runs to 16 residues. Per the germline V gene, CDR1 is MNHEY and CDR2 is SMNVEV (reference sequence). V dropped 2 bases and J dropped 4 bases, with 12 bases sitting between them. The CDR3 bases are TGTGCCAGCAGTTTAGGGGCAGTGAGGTATAATTCACCCCTCCACTTT. Encoded protein: CASSLGAVRYNSPLHF.

V is TRBV15 and J is TRBJ2-2; no reliable D call. The ends were cut back, 4 bases at V and 3 bases at J, with 6 bases in the middle. This CDR3 spans 13 amino acids. Germline assignment: CDR1 LNHNV and CDR2 YYDKDF (reference sequence). The CDR3 loop reads CATSIADTGELFF. The CDR3 coding sequence is TGTGCCACCAGCATAGCAGACACCGGGGAGCTGTTTTTT.

V usage is TRBV7-9 and J usage is TRBJ2-3; no definite D call. This CDR3 comprises 13 residues. V lost 4 bases to trimming and J lost 6 bases, with 11 bases between them. Germline lookup yields CDR1 SEHNR and CDR2 FQNEAQ (reference sequence). In nucleotides, the CDR3 is TGTGCCAGCAGCTCCCCTTGGGCGGATACGCAGTATTTT. It yields the protein CASSSPWADTQYF.

V is TRBV2 and J is TRBJ2-5, with D maybe TRBD1 (5 bases). The J call may be faulty, since TRBJ2-7 better matches the DNA end. Germline V lookup: CDR1 SNHLY, CDR2 FYNNEI. The CDR3 length is 13 residues. CDR3 loop: CASSELAGYEQYF. The CDR3 nucleotides are TGTGCCAGCAGTGAATTGGCAGGGTACGAGCAGTACTTC.

The sample holds one count of this clone. The chain has TRBV10-1 and TRBJ1-2; 9 positions agree with TRBD1. Germline lookup yields CDR1 WNHNN and CDR2 SYGVQD (reference sequence). The length of the CDR3 is 21 residues. The V and J ends lost 4 bases and 5 bases, in that order; junction bases with no gene match: 26. CDR3 loop: CASSGNPLQGAITFKPYGYTF. The CDR3 DNA reads TGCGCCAGCAGTGGGAACCCCCTACAGGGGGCTATTACATTTAAACCTTATGGCTACACCTTC.

The rearrangement uses TRBV4-1 and TRBJ2-7, with TRBD1 identical over 9 bases. CDR1 and CDR2 (germline): MGHRA, YSYEKL. The V gene end was trimmed by 1 base and the J gene end by 1 base; junction bases not matched to a gene: 2. The CDR3 is 15 residues long. CDR3 sequence reads: CASSQGQGVSYEQYF. Written as DNA, the CDR3 is TGCGCCAGCAGCCAAGGACAGGGGGTATCCTACGAGCAGTACTTC.

The chain uses TRBV6-5 and TRBJ2-4, with a possible D match to TRBD2 (5 bases). The germline gives CDR1 MNHEY, CDR2 SVGAGI. Deletions cut 6 bases from V and 0 bases from J, with 12 bases between. CDR3 length equals 15 residues. CDR3 coding DNA: TGTGCCAGCAGCCCAGGCGCGGGAGCCAAAAACATTCAGTACTTC. Amino acids: CASSPGAGAKNIQYF.

The genes are TRBV5-1 and TRBJ2-5; possible D gene TRBD2, 6 bases. Trimming stripped 4 bases from V and 4 bases from J, with 17 bases between. Germline CDR1 is SGHRS and CDR2 is YFSETQ. This CDR3 has 15 amino acids. In nucleotides, the CDR3 is TGCGCCAGCAGCCGAGGTGGACTGGGGGGAGAGACCCAGTACTTC. Translation: CASSRGGLGGETQYF.

The rearrangement uses TRBV7-9 and TRBJ2-7, with D possibly matching TRBD2 (5 bases). The CDR3 spans 15 residues. Germline assignment: CDR1 SEHNR and CDR2 FQNEAQ (reference sequence). V lost 5 bases, J lost 0 bases, and 14 bases lay in between. The CDR3 DNA reads TGTGCCAGCAGCGGCGGGCGGGTGACCTCCTACGAGCAGTACTTC. Amino acids: CASSGGRVTSYEQYF.

The chain joins TRBV14 to TRBJ2-6; D is ambiguous. The CDR3 totals 14 residues. The germline CDR1 and CDR2 sequences are SGHDN and FVKESK. Between the trimmed V and J ends, which lost 1 base and 5 bases, there was a span of 6 bases. CDR3 residues: CASSQAVWANVLTF. In nucleotides, the CDR3 is TGTGCCAGCAGCCAAGCGGTTTGGGCCAACGTCCTGACTTTC.

V and J are TRBV29-1 and TRBJ2-5, with TRBD1 matching 8 bases. Looked up from germline, CDR1 is SQVTM and CDR2 is ANQGSEA. This CDR3 is 14 amino acids long. V dropped 3 bases and J dropped 7; count of bases not matched to a gene: 10. The CDR3 region has the DNA TGCAGCGTTGATACAGGGGGTGGCTTAGGGACCCAGTACTTC. Translating gives CSVDTGGGLGTQYF.

The chain uses TRBV5-8 and TRBJ2-3; TRBD2 matches at 12 bases. The V segment lost 4 bases and the J segment 2 bases; nucleotides outside the gene matches: 14. The CDR3 extends over 19 amino acids. Germline V gene sequence: CDR1 SGHTS, CDR2 YDEGEE. The CDR3 here is CASSGSLAGGQAFTDTQYF. In nucleotides, the CDR3 is TGTGCCAGCAGCGGCAGTCTAGCGGGAGGGCAAGCCTTCACAGATACGCAGTATTTT.

This sequence joins TRBV28 and TRBJ2-7, with D possibly being TRBD2 (5 bases). The CDR3 loop spans 14 amino acids. The germline gives CDR1 MDHEN, CDR2 SYDVKM. V shed 6 bases and J shed 4 bases, with 16 bases lying between them. The CDR3 loop reads CASSSSLLGYEQYF. CDR3 coding DNA: TGTGCCAGCAGCTCTAGCCTCCTTGGGTACGAGCAGTACTTC.

The chain couples TRBV7-2 to TRBJ1-1; no reliable D call. Trimming took off 5 bases at V and 0 bases at J, with 7 bases between the two ends. Looked up from germline, CDR1 is SGHTA and CDR2 is FQGNSA. This CDR3 has 13 residues. The CDR3 DNA reads TGTGCCAGCAGCCCATACATGAACACTGAAGCTTTCTTT. It yields the protein CASSPYMNTEAFF. Using reference TRBV7-2 and TRBJ1-1 for the parts outside the CDR3, the full variable domain is GAGVSQSPSNKVTEKGKDVELRCDPISGHTALYWYRQSLGQGLEFLIYFQGNSAPDKSGLPSDRFSAERTGGSVSTLTIQRTQQEDSAVYLCASSPYMNTEAFFGQGTRLTVV.

The J gene is TRBJ2-3, the V gene TRBV7-9; D gene uncertain. Trimming left V 2 bases short and J 3 bases short, with 9 bases between. CDR1 and CDR2 from the germline V gene are SEHNR and FQNEAQ (reference sequence). The CDR3 sequence is 14 residues long. DNA of the CDR3: TGTGCCAGCAGCTTATACAGATGGACAGATACGCAGTATTTT. This encodes CASSLYRWTDTQYF.

The genes are TRBV28 and TRBJ2-3; a weak D match, TRBD2 (6 bases). The V gene's germline CDR1 is MDHEN and CDR2 SYDVKM. CDR3 length: 19 residues. V was cut by 3 bases and J by 3 bases, with 25 bases left in between. This CDR3 reads CASSFNAQQSGLGTDTQYF. The CDR3 nucleotides are TGTGCCAGCAGTTTTAACGCGCAGCAAAGCGGGTTGGGGACAGATACGCAGTATTTT.

The V gene is TRBV7-8, the J gene TRBJ1-3; 10 bases map to TRBD1. Germline CDR1 SGHVS, CDR2 FQNEAQ. With 4 bases clipped from V and 2 bases from J, the junction kept 5 bases outside the gene matches. The CDR3 loop spans 16 amino acids. This CDR3 is CASSYTGTGAGNTIYF. CDR3 DNA: TGTGCCAGCAGCTACACCGGGACAGGGGCTGGAAACACCATATATTTT.

This clone is a singleton in its sample. The chain links TRBV7-2 to TRBJ2-1; 11 nucleotides align to TRBD2. This CDR3 spans 13 amino acids. CDR1 is SGHTA, CDR2 FQGNSA, per germline. The junction had 4 bases not matched to a gene; V was cut back by 2 bases and J by 13 bases. CDR3 DNA sequence: TGTGCCAGCAGCTTAAGTACTAGCGGGAGTCAGTTCTTC. Translation gives CASSLSTSGSQFF.

This chain connects TRBV27 to TRBJ2-7, with TRBD1 matching over 8 bases. V was pared by 4 bases and J by 2 bases, with 4 bases of the junction left unmatched. Germline lookup yields CDR1 MNHEY and CDR2 SMNVEV (reference sequence). The CDR3 has 14 amino acids. The CDR3 sequence is CASSWTGLAYEQYF. The CDR3 DNA reads TGTGCCAGCAGTTGGACAGGGCTCGCCTACGAGCAGTACTTC.

The J gene is TRBJ1-6, the V gene TRBV5-1, with D tentatively TRBD1 (5 bases). Germline-derived CDR1 and CDR2 are SGHRS and YFSETQ. Trimming removed 5 bases from V and 8 bases from J, with 11 bases in between. This CDR3 spans 13 amino acids. CDR3 in amino acids: CASRWGGDSPLHF. The DNA for the CDR3 is TGCGCCAGCAGATGGGGGGGTGATTCACCCCTCCACTTT. Full variable domain (remainder filled in from reference TRBV5-1 and TRBJ1-6): KAGVTQTPRYLIKTRGQQVTLSCSPISGHRSVSWYQQTPGQGLQFLFEYFSETQRNKGNFPGRFSGRQFSNSRSEMNVSTLELGDSALYLCASRWGGDSPLHFGNGTRLTVT.

The table lists this clone with a few counts. This chain connects TRBV4-2 to TRBJ1-1; possibly TRBD1 for D (5 bases). V was clipped by 3 bases and J by 7 bases, with 15 bases between them. The CDR3 spans 14 residues. Per the germline V gene, CDR1 is LGHNA and CDR2 is YNFKEQ. The chain's CDR3 is CASSQAMGEGEAFF. The CDR3 bases are TGTGCCAGCAGCCAGGCTATGGGGGAGGGTGAAGCTTTCTTT.

The chain combines TRBV15 with TRBJ2-2, with 7 bases aligning to TRBD2. Germline CDR1 is LNHNV and CDR2 is YYDKDF (reference sequence). This CDR3 comprises 16 residues. The junction had 5 bases not matched to a gene; V was cut back by 2 bases and J by 2 bases. This CDR3 is CATSRTRDYNTGELFF. The CDR3 region has the DNA TGTGCCACCAGCAGAACCCGGGACTACAACACCGGGGAGCTGTTTTTT.

The chain links TRBV9 to TRBJ2-5; 7 nucleotides match TRBD1. V dropped 4 bases and J dropped 0; count of bases not matched to a gene: 9. This CDR3 has 16 amino acids. Germline V gene sequence: CDR1 SGDLS, CDR2 YYNGEE. In DNA form, the CDR3 reads TGTGCCAGCAGCCCACATGGGACAGCCAACCAAGAGACCCAGTACTTC. Protein sequence: CASSPHGTANQETQYF.

The chain has TRBV4-1 and TRBJ1-2; D possibly corresponds to TRBD1 (6 bases). The CDR3 is 15 amino acids. Germline-derived CDR1 and CDR2 are MGHRA and YSYEKL. V dropped 0 bases and J dropped 7 bases, with 15 bases sitting between them. The CDR3 sequence: CASSQEAQGRSGYTF. In DNA form, the CDR3 reads TGCGCCAGCAGCCAAGAGGCCCAGGGGCGTAGTGGCTACACCTTC.

This clone was seen a single time. The chain has TRBV6-5 and TRBJ1-4; no clear D gene. This CDR3 has 14 residues. Germline V gene sequence: CDR1 MNHEY, CDR2 SVGAGI. The ends were cut back, 8 bases at V and 4 bases at J, with 14 bases in the middle. The CDR3 here is CASAPGGVNEKLFF. The CDR3 DNA follows: TGTGCCAGCGCCCCGGGAGGAGTTAATGAAAAACTGTTTTTT.

This clone was counted between two and nine times. The V gene is TRBV6-5, the J gene TRBJ1-3; 7 nucleotides line up with TRBD1. With V trimmed by 6 bases and J by 0 bases, 5 bases remained unmatched. The CDR3 contains 15 residues. Germline V CDR1 and CDR2: MNHEY, SVGAGI. The CDR3 DNA follows: TGTGCCAGCAGAGGGACAGCAAGCTCTGGAAACACCATATATTTT. It codes for CASRGTASSGNTIYF.

The V and J genes are TRBV25-1 and TRBJ2-3; D may be TRBD1 (6 bases). The CDR3 spans 14 residues. The germline V gene has CDR1 MGHDK and CDR2 SYGVNS. Trimming shortened V by 6 bases and J by 2 bases, and 12 bases separated the two germline ends. The CDR3 sequence is CASSPTGFTDTQYF. DNA for the CDR3: TGTGCCAGCAGCCCAACAGGGTTCACAGATACGCAGTATTTT.

To note about this clone: The sample holds other DNA sequences that translate to the same CDR3. This sequence joins TRBV6-5 and TRBJ1-2; the D gene is possibly TRBD1 (6 bases). Germline V gene sequence: CDR1 MNHEY, CDR2 SVGAGI. Trimming shortened V by 5 bases and J by 2 bases, and 15 bases separated the two germline ends. The length of the CDR3 is 15 residues. The DNA for the CDR3 is TGTGCCAGCAGTCCTTCGGGACACCTCAACTATGGCTACACCTTC. Translation gives CASSPSGHLNYGYTF.

The J gene is TRBJ1-5, the V gene TRBV19, with D uncertain. Germline V gene sequence: CDR1 LNHDA, CDR2 SQIVND (reference sequence). The CDR3 extends over 13 amino acids. V was cut by 8 bases and J by 1 base, with 9 bases left in between. CDR3 loop: CASGRVSNQPQHF. The CDR3 region has the DNA TGTGCCAGTGGGAGGGTAAGCAATCAGCCCCAGCATTTT.

J is TRBJ2-7 and V is TRBV2, with D tentatively TRBD2 (6 bases). The ends were cut back, 5 bases at V and 7 bases at J, with 21 bases in the middle. CDR1 is SNHLY, CDR2 FYNNEI, per germline. This CDR3 has 15 amino acids. CDR3 in amino acids: CASSPDPGGADEQYF. CDR3 coding DNA: TGTGCCAGCAGTCCCGACCCAGGAGGGGCGGATGAGCAGTACTTC.

This rearrangement joins TRBV10-1 to TRBJ2-7, with 7 nucleotides matching TRBD1. This CDR3 has 13 amino acids. The V gene's germline CDR1 is WNHNN and CDR2 SYGVQD (reference sequence). V lost 6 bases and J lost 5; bases outside the gene matches: 7. The CDR3 DNA sequence: TGCGCCAGCAGCCGGGACAGTACGGACGAGCAGTACTTC. It codes for CASSRDSTDEQYF.